The rows below give T cell receptor beta chains drawn from one sample of a study of graft-versus-host responses after intestinal transplantation. Their cognate antigens are unknown. Using immunoSEQ multiplex PCR, the repertoire was profiled, and TCRdb retains in-frame clones only, with some absent. Among 40,000 to 60,000 clones, 84% were seen once, and the ten largest hold 0.35% to 0.55%. The source material was unstimulated CD4+ T cells sorted from spleen or lymph node cells, sampled before transplant. These receptors were collected from a human donor who was the organ donor for an intestinal transplant. The CDR3 runs from the conserved cysteine through the conserved F or W. D genes are given only for firm matches. Clone size is stated in some rows and not others, as once, few, many or a class when expanded.

j_call cdr3_length clone_size v_call d_call cdr3_nt cdr3_aa
TRBJ1-1 14 - TRBV7-8 TRBD1 TGTGCCAGCAGCTTTAGGGGGCAGAACACTGAAGCTTTCTTT CASSFRGQNTEAFF
TRBJ1-2 11 once TRBV6-5 - TGTGCCAGCAGTTTTGGGGCAGGCTACACCTTC CASSFGAGYTF
TRBJ1-2 17 - TRBV15 TRBD1 TGTGCCACCAGCAGAGATCGCGGGACAGGGCTTTTTTATGGCTACACCTTC CATSRDRGTGLFYGYTF
TRBJ2-7 13 few TRBV6-1 - TGTGCCGTAGATAAGGAGGGGGAGAGGGAGCAGTACTTC CAVDKEGEREQYF
TRBJ2-7 16 - TRBV7-9 TRBD2 TGTGCCAGCAGCTTAGTACTAGCGGGATCCTCCTACGAGCAGTACTTC CASSLVLAGSSYEQYF
TRBJ1-1 13 - TRBV14 - TGTGCCAGCAGCTTGTCAGAGAACACTGAAGCTTTCTTT CASSLSENTEAFF
TRBJ1-1 19 - TRBV4-1 - TGCGCCAGCAGCCATTATAGGACCAACGGGGAACCTTATAACACTGAAGCTTTCTTT CASSHYRTNGEPYNTEAFF
TRBJ1-4 12 - TRBV6-1 - TGTGCCAGCAGTGAACTAAGGGAAAAACTGTTTTTT CASSELREKLFF
TRBJ1-3 17 - TRBV30 TRBD1 TGTGCCTGGAGTGTAAACCCCCGACAGGGGCGAGGAAACACCATATATTTT CAWSVNPRQGRGNTIYF
TRBJ1-6 15 - TRBV6-6 - TGTGCCAGCAGTCCAGCCTCAGGTTATAATTCACCCCTCCACTTT CASSPASGYNSPLHF
TRBJ1-1 13 - TRBV29-1 - TGCAGCGTTGAGCGGGGGGCGAACACTGAAGCTTTCTTT CSVERGANTEAFF
TRBJ2-3 14 few TRBV10-3 - TGTGCCATCAGTGTTAGCGTCAACACAGATACGCAGTATTTT CAISVSVNTDTQYF
TRBJ2-3 15 - TRBV29-1 - TGCAGCGTTGAAGATCGGGGAAGGGGCACAGATACGCAGTATTTT CSVEDRGRGTDTQYF